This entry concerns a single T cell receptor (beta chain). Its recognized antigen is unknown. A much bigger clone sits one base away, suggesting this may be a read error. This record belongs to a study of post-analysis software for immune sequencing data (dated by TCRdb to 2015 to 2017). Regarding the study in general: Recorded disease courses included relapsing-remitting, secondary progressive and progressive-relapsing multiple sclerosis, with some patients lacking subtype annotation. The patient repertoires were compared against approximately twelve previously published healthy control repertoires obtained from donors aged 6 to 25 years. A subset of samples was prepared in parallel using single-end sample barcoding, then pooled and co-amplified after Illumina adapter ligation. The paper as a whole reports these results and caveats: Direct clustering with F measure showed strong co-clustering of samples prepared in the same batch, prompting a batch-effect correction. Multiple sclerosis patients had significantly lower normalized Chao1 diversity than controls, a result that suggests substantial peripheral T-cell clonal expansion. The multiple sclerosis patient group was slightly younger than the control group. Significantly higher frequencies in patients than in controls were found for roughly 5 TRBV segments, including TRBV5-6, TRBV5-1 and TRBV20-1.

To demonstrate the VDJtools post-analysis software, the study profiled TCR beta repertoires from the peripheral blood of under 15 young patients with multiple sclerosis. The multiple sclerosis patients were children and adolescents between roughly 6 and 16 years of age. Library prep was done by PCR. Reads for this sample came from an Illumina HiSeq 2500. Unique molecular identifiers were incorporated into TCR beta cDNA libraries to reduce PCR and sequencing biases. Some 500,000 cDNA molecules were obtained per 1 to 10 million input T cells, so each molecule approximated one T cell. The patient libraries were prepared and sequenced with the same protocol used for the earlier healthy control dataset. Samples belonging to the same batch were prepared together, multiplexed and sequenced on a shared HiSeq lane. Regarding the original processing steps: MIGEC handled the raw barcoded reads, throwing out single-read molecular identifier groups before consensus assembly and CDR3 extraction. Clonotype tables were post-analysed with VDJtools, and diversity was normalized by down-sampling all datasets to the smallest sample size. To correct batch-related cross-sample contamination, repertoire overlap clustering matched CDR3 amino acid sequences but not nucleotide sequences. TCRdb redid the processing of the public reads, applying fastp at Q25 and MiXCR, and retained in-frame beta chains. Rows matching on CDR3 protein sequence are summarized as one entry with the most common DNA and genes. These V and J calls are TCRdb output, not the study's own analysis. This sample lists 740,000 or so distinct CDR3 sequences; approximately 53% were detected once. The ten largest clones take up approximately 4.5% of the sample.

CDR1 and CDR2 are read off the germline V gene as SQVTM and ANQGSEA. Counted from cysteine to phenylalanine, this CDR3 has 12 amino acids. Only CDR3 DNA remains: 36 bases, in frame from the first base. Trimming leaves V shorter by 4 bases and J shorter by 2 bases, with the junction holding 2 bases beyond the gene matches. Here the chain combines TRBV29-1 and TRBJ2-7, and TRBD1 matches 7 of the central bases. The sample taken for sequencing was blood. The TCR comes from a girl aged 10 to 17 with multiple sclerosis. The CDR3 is CSVATGTYEQYF. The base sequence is TGCAGCGTTGCGACAGGGACCTACGAGCAGTACTTC.